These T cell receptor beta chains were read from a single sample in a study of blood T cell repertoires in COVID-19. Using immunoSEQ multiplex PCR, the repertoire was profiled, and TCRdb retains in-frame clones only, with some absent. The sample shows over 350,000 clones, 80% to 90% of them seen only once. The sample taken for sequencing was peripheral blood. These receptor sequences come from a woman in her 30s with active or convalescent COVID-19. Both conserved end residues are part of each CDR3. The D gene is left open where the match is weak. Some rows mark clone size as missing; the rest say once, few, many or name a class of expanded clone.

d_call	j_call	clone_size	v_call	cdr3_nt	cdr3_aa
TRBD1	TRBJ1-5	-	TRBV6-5	TGTGCCAGCAGACAGGGGGGTGGTCAGCCCCAGCATTTT	CASRQGGGQPQHF
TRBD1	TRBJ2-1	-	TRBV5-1	TGCGCCAGCAGCCTACTAGGGACAGGGAACAATGAGCAGTTCTTC	CASSLLGTGNNEQFF
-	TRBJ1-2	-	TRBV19	TGTGCCAGTAGTCCACGAGTCAGCAAAAGGGGGTATGGCTACACCTTC	CASSPRVSKRGYGYTF
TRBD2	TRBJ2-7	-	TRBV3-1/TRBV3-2	TGTGCCAGCAGCCACCCCGGGGGGACGGAGCAGTACTTC	CASSHPGGTEQYF
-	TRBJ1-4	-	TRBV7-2	TGTGCCAGCAGCTTATTCAGGGCAGCTAATGAAAAACTGTTTTTT	CASSLFRAANEKLFF
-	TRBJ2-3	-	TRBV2	TGTGCCAGCATCGAAGGGTTAGCCGGTCGGGGTGCAGATACGCAGTATTTT	CASIEGLAGRGADTQYF
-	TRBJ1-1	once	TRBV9	TGTGCCAGCAGCGGCGGCGGCATGAACACTGAAGCTTTCTTT	CASSGGGMNTEAFF
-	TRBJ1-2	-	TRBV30	TGTGCCTGGAGTCGGCCAGGGGCTAACTATGGCTACACCTTC	CAWSRPGANYGYTF
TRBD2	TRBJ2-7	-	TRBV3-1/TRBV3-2	TGTGCCAGCAACCGGCGGGAGGGTGGGGACAACTCCTACGAGCAGTACTTC	CASNRREGGDNSYEQYF
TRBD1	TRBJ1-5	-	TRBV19	TGTGCCAGTAGGACCGGACAGGGAGATTATAGCAATCAGCCCCAGCATTTT	CASRTGQGDYSNQPQHF
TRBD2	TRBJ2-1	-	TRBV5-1	TGCGCCAGCAGCTTGGGACTAGCGGGACGTTACTACAATGAGCAGTTCTTC	CASSLGLAGRYYNEQFF
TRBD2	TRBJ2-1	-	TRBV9	TGTGCCAGCAGCGTCAGCGGGACTAGCCGAAGCAATGAGCAGTTCTTC	CASSVSGTSRSNEQFF
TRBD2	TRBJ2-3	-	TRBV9	TGTGCCAGCAGCGAGCGACTAGCGGATGCAGATACGCAGTATTTT	CASSERLADADTQYF
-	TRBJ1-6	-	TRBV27	TGTGCCAGCAGTTTACAACCTAACAGTCATTCACCCCTCCACTTT	CASSLQPNSHSPLHF
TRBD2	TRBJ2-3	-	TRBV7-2	TGTGCCAGCAGCCCGGGACTAGCGGGGGCCAACACAGATACGCAGTATTTT	CASSPGLAGANTDTQYF
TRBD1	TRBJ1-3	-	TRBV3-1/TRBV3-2	TGTGCCAGCAGCCAAGCGGACAGGGGCAGTGGAAACACCATATATTTT	CASSQADRGSGNTIYF
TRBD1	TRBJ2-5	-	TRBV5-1	TGCGCCAGCAGCTTGGTAGGGCCAGGGGGAGAGACCCAGTACTTC	CASSLVGPGGETQYF
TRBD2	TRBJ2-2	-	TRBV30	TGTGCCTGGAGCGTCGGGTCTAGCGGAAACACCGGGGAGCTGTTTTTT	CAWSVGSSGNTGELFF
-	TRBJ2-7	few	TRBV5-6	TGTGCCAGCAGCCTGGTTGGTCAGGGCCACGAGCAGTACTTC	CASSLVGQGHEQYF
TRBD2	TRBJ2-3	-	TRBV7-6	TGTGCCAGCAGCCCCCGGACTAGCGGGAGCCCGGTAGATACGCAGTATTTT	CASSPRTSGSPVDTQYF
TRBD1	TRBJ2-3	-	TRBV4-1	TGCGCCAGCAGCAGAATAACGGGACAGGGGAATAAAGATACGCAGTATTTT	CASSRITGQGNKDTQYF
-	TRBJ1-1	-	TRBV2	TGTGCCAGCAGTGTCAGGAACACTGAAGCTTTCTTT	CASSVRNTEAFF
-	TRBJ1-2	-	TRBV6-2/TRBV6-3	TGTGCCAGCAGTCAATCTAACTATGGCTACACCTTC	CASSQSNYGYTF
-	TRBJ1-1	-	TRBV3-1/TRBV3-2	TGTGCCAGCAGCCAAGGGGGAGGACGTAGGAACACTGAAGCTTTCTTT	CASSQGGGRRNTEAFF
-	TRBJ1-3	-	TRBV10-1	TGCGCCAGCAGTGATGGAGACAGCTCTGGAAACACCATATATTTT	CASSDGDSSGNTIYF
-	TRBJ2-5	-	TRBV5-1	TGCGCCAGCAGCTTGGCTGAGACCCAGTACTTC	CASSLAETQYF
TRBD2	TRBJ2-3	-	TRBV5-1	TGCGCCAGCAGCGCGTTCCTCGATCGGACTAGCGGAAGCACAGATACGCAGTATTTT	CASSAFLDRTSGSTDTQYF
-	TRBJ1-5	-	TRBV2	TGTGCCAGCAGTGATAGGCGGCCAGGGTATCAGCCCCAGCATTTT	CASSDRRPGYQPQHF
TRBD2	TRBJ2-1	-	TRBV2	TGTGCCAGCCACCTAGCGGGGGTATACAATGAGCAGTTCTTC	CASHLAGVYNEQFF
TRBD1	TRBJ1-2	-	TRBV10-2	TGCGCCAGCACTCCGGCAGGGGGCCCCTCCTATGGCTACACCTTC	CASTPAGGPSYGYTF
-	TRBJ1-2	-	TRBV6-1	TGTGCCAGCAGTGAATCACGGTATGGCTACACCTTC	CASSESRYGYTF
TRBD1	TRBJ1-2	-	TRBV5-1	TGCGCCAGCAGCATAGACAGGGCGAACTATGGCTACACCTTC	CASSIDRANYGYTF
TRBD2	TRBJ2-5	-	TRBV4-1	TGCGCCAGCAGCCAATTCGGACTAGCGGGAGAGACCCAGTACTTC	CASSQFGLAGETQYF
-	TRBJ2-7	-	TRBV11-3	TGTGCCAGCAGCCGTAATGAACAGGGCGCCGAGCAGTACTTC	CASSRNEQGAEQYF
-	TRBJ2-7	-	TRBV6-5	TGTGCCAGCAGATGGGAACAGGGATCCTACGAGCAGTACTTC	CASRWEQGSYEQYF
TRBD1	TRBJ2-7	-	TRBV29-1	TGCAGCGTTGACCACGGGACAGGGGTTTTTGGGGGTACCGACGAGCAGTACTTC	CSVDHGTGVFGGTDEQYF
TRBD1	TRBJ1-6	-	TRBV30	TGTGCCTGGGGGGACAGGGTGAATTCACCCCTCCACTTT	CAWGDRVNSPLHF
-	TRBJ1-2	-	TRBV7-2	TGTGCCAGCAGTCCAGGGACTCTGATGGGCTATGGCTACACCTTC	CASSPGTLMGYGYTF
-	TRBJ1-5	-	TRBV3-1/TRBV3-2	TGTGCCAGCAGCCAAGAGGAGCGGTCCGTGGGTTATAGCAATCAGCCCCAGCATTTT	CASSQEERSVGYSNQPQHF
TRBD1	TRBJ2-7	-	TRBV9	TGTGCCAGCAGCGTAGATGTTGGGACAGGGACCTACGAGCAGTACTTC	CASSVDVGTGTYEQYF
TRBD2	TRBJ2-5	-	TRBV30	TGTGCCTGGACTAGCGGGATTCAGGTGGGGGAGACCCAGTACTTC	CAWTSGIQVGETQYF
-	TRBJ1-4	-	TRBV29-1	TGCAGCGCATCAGTGGGGGGGCCCGAACTGTTTTTT	CSASVGGPELFF
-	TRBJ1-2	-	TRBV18	TGTGCCAGCTCACCACAGTCACAGAGCTACACCTTC	CASSPQSQSYTF
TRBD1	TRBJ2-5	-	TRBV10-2	TGCGCCAGCAGTGTAGGCAGGGGGCATAAGGAAGAGACCCAGTACTTC	CASSVGRGHKEETQYF
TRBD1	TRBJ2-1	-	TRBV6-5	TGTGCCAGCAACAGGGGACCCTACAATGAGCAGTTCTTC	CASNRGPYNEQFF
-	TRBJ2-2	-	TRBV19	TGTGCCAGTAGTAAACAGGGGAGGTCCGCCGGGGAGCTGTTTTTT	CASSKQGRSAGELFF